This TCR beta chain was sequenced in a study of T cells in Graves' hyperthyroidism and ophthalmopathy. Study-wide results and limits: A median about 6.2 months before onset, the model predicted ophthalmopathy.

This clonotype has more than one count but fewer than ten. What it binds is unknown. Amplified regions were TCR beta CDR3 sequences from RNA transcripts. The HTBI set primed first-round TCR CDR3 RT-PCR. TCRdb reprocessed the multiplex PCR reads via MiXCR and lists one record per CDR3 protein. The table has more than 95,000 distinct CDR3 sequences, around 50% seen once. Graves' hyperthyroidism without ophthalmopathy progression within 18 months was termed stable. Newly diagnosed patients aged 18 to 65 had hyperthyroidism of under 2 months' duration. Between the trimmed V and J ends, which lost 8 bases and 11 bases, there was a span of 8 bases. CDR3 length equals 9 residues. The germline gives CDR1 SNHLY, CDR2 FYNNEI.

Sample: blood. This rearrangement joins TRBV2 to TRBJ2-3; D gene uncertain. The sequence came from a man in his forties with Graves' hyperthyroidism. In DNA form, the CDR3 reads TGTGCCAGCGGAAGTGAGCAGTATTTT. Its protein is CASGSEQYF.